The T cell receptor (beta chain) under discussion was sequenced for a study of shared T cell receptors in the human thymus. This table comes from immunoSEQ multiplex PCR, and its TCRdb copy is limited to in-frame clones, with some not included. The table shows some 700,000 clones, with 75% to 90% occurring only once. Losses at the gene ends were 0 bases for V and 1 base for J; bases not matched to a gene: 7. This CDR3 spans 19 amino acids. CDR1 and CDR2 (germline): SGHTA, FQGNSA. The same sample was also studied in work on human thymus T cells. That study adds: Healthy Finnish infants undergoing corrective surgery for congenital heart defects were used as donors. Resections from corrective heart surgery provided thymus tissue. Seemingly biased V and J gene usage marked thymic and blood repertoires. Unrelated people showed highly overlapping thymic repertoires, related research reported.

The material sequenced was thymocytes. The chain has TRBV7-2 and TRBJ2-1; 12 bases match TRBD2. This TCR was sampled from a girl younger than two with a congenital heart defect. For the CDR3, the DNA is TGTGCCAGCAGCTTAGCGCTAGCGGGGGGGAACGGGTCCTACAATGAGCAGTTCTTC. It specifies CASSLALAGGNGSYNEQFF.